The present T cell receptor beta chain was sequenced within a study of CD8+CD57+ T cells in acquired aplastic anemia. Study information: Sorted cells (CD4+ and CD8+) yielded DNA amounts that averaged around 3.1 ug. Findings and limits, study-wide: Overlap between patients and controls comprised about 30 CD8+ CDR3 sequences.

Germline assignment: CDR1 DFQATT and CDR2 SNEGSKA (reference sequence). Trimming cost V 6 bases and J 0 bases, with 11 bases left between them. This CDR3 comprises 14 residues. Genomic DNA, the template, was used for profiling of the TCR beta VDJ and CDR3. TCRdb ran MiXCR on the reads and lists one entry per CDR3 protein. The sample lists 50,000 or so distinct CDR3 sequences; approximately 50% were seen once. Selection for sequencing was limited to patients who had shown CD8+CD57+ cell expansion by flow cytometry. This clonotype was picked up many times. Its specificity is unknown. Sequenced: sorted CD4+, CD8+, or CD8+CD57+ T cells (not recorded which) from PBMCs. The J gene is TRBJ1-4, the V gene TRBV20-1, with a tentative D call TRBD1 (5 bases). The sequence came from a human donor with aplastic anemia. The CDR3 loop is CSASFRATNEKLFF. The CDR3 DNA is TGCAGTGCATCCTTCAGGGCAACTAATGAAAAACTGTTTTTT.